This TCR beta chain was captured in a study of T cell repertoires in cytomegalovirus infection. Study overall: Shared public TCR beta signatures pointed to both CMV infection and a matching HLA type.

As concerns this clonotype: Its antigen is undetermined.

General observations from the study: Summed public TCR beta family frequency identified CMV carriers bearing the relevant HLA.

TCRdb processed the reads anew with MiXCR; each CDR3 protein has one entry. The sample holds roughly 860,000 distinct CDR3 sequences, approximately 32% seen once. CDR1 SEHNR and CDR2 FQNEAQ come from the germline V gene (reference sequence). This CDR3 contains 16 residues. Trimming left V 5 bases short and J 2 bases short, with 16 bases between. V and J are TRBV7-9 and TRBJ1-5; D gene uncertain. This receptor was obtained from a human donor in good health (CMV status not recorded). Some clones in this sample may be carry-over from other donors' samples. This specimen consisted of cultured CD8+ T cells from PBMCs, obtained from culture after CMV antigen stimulation. CDR3 bases: TGTGCCAGCAGCCCCAGTGAGGTATTAGGCAATCAGCCCCAGCATTTT. Encoded protein: CASSPSEVLGNQPQHF.